These T cell receptor beta chains were read from a single sample in a study of blood T cells in healthy people across ages. TCRdb redid the calling of the 5' RACE reads with MiXCR, one entry per CDR3 protein. The sample has some 1.5 million distinct CDR3 sequences, 28% seen once. The source material was blood. These receptors all stem from a woman in her twenties or thirties in good health. Each CDR3 is given with its conserved first and last residue.

TRBV12-3/TRBV12-4 CASSPNRGGTDTQYF
TRBV7-2 CASSLGSDGNEQFF
TRBV11-2 CASSLAGSAHEQFF
TRBV27 CASSPARGGADTQYF
TRBV7-6 CASSLTGGLAGYTF
TRBV5-1 CASSSVGTSNEKLFF
TRBV20-1 CSAERGRAGEQYF
TRBV3-1 CASSKAPPEGKTQYF
TRBV7-9 CASSLSGTVPYEQYF
TRBV7-9 CASSLGRDPDTQYF
TRBV24-1 CATSESGRGNEQFF
TRBV7-2 CASSLASRGGDTQYF
TRBV20-1 CSASLVDTEAFF
TRBV20-1 CSGVQADGGSEQFF
TRBV18 CASSRETSTDTQYF
TRBV21-1 CASSSTGISDQPQHF
TRBV27 CASSLGPRGALSGANVLTF
TRBV20-1 CSALAGYSLDLITSTDTQYF
TRBV28 CASRGTWGGAETQYF
TRBV20-1 CSARTGQGSGELFF
TRBV5-1 CASSPDRGQVSEAFF
TRBV6-5 CAGSKDRKNYGYTF
TRBV2 CASRVGSGGQETQYF
TRBV10-3 CAISDRQEETQYF
TRBV3-1 CASSQDGGQQVVHGASYNEQFF
TRBV6-6 CASGYQDSEMGGYTF
TRBV7-2 CASSLLSGTSGRWDNEQFF
TRBV2 CASSEEQGYGYTF
TRBV28 CASSLLTLSYEQYF
TRBV6-2/TRBV6-3 CAGRTGTGGRRGETQYF
TRBV20-1 CSARGTGVILQYF
TRBV20-1 CSARAPSGAYNEQFF
TRBV3-1 CASSPNWGAGEQFF